Below, 10 T cell receptor beta chains from the same sample are listed, as sequenced in a study of control samples from healthy donors and cancer patients. Method: immunoSEQ multiplex PCR; TCRdb's copy keeps in-frame clones and lacks some. The data show about 44,000 clones, with approximately 70% seen just once and 15% to 20% held by the top ten. Sequences were obtained from formalin-fixed, paraffin-embedded tissue. Receptors originate from a male donor with melanoma.

The V and J genes are TRBV28 and TRBJ1-3; D gene uncertain. The ends were cut back, 9 bases at V and 1 base at J, with 1 base in the middle. The CDR3 has 10 residues. Per germline, CDR1 MDHEN and CDR2 SYDVKM. Written as DNA, the CDR3 is TGTGCCAGTTCTGGAAACACCATATATTTT. Amino acids: CASSGNTIYF.

The V gene is TRBV15, the J gene TRBJ2-5; D may correspond to TRBD1 or TRBD2 (5 bases each). CDR3 length equals 14 residues. Trimming removed 6 bases at V and 4 bases at J, with 15 bases between. CDR1 LNHNV and CDR2 YYDKDF come from the germline V gene (reference sequence). The CDR3 DNA follows: TGTGCCACCAGTCGCCGGGACGTGGGAGAGACCCAGTACTTC. This codes for CATSRRDVGETQYF.

The chain combines TRBV27 with TRBJ1-1; no firm D call. The ends were cut back, 8 bases at V and 1 base at J, with 14 bases in the middle. The CDR3 sequence is 14 residues long. From germline, CDR1 is MNHEY and CDR2 SMNVEV (reference sequence). The CDR3 coding sequence is TGTGCCAGCTCCCCATTGGGTCGGAACACTGAAGCTTTCTTT. Its protein product is CASSPLGRNTEAFF.

This clone has just a few counts. The genes are TRBV6-5 and TRBJ2-3; perhaps TRBD1 as D (6 bases). Deletions cut 7 bases from V and 0 bases from J, with 11 bases between. Germline V lookup: CDR1 MNHEY, CDR2 SVGAGI. The CDR3 loop spans 14 amino acids. The CDR3 loop is CASKEGQSTDTQYF. CDR3 DNA: TGTGCCAGCAAAGAAGGACAGAGCACAGATACGCAGTATTTT.

The rearrangement uses TRBV6-5 and TRBJ1-1; 10 bases match TRBD1. V dropped 8 bases and J dropped 0; count of bases not matched to a gene: 6. CDR1 is MNHEY, CDR2 SVGAGI, per germline. CDR3 length: 15 residues. The CDR3 nucleotides read TGTGCCAGCTACCGGGACAGGGGTTTGAACACTGAAGCTTTCTTT. This gives the protein CASYRDRGLNTEAFF.

This clone appeared a few times. This rearrangement joins TRBV27 to TRBJ1-2; the D gene is possibly TRBD1 (5 bases). Germline CDR1 MNHEY, CDR2 SMNVEV (reference sequence). Trimming stripped 3 bases from V and 4 bases from J, with 21 bases between. There are 17 residues in the CDR3. The CDR3 DNA sequence: TGTGCCAGCAGTTTTAGAGGGTCGGGGGAGACTTTCTATGGCTACACCTTC. Translation gives CASSFRGSGETFYGYTF.

This clone was seen a single time. This chain links TRBV27 with TRBJ2-7; the D gene is possibly TRBD1 (6 bases). The germline V gene has CDR1 MNHEY and CDR2 SMNVEV (reference sequence). The V gene lost 4 bases and the J gene lost 1 base, with 20 bases spanning the gap. The CDR3 is made up of 17 amino acids. This CDR3 reads CASSSLYSGQKSYEQYF. For the CDR3, the DNA is TGTGCCAGCAGTTCACTATATTCAGGACAGAAATCCTACGAGCAGTACTTC.

The chain employs TRBV2 and TRBJ1-6; 7 bases agree with TRBD1. V lost 5 bases, J lost 9 bases, and 19 bases stayed unmatched. CDR3 size: 18 residues. Looked up from germline, CDR1 is SNHLY and CDR2 is FYNNEI. The CDR3 region is CASSSGTAAVPQGSPLHF. CDR3 coding DNA: TGTGCCAGCAGTTCCGGGACAGCCGCCGTTCCTCAGGGTTCACCCCTCCACTTT.

The V call is TRBV6-5, the J call TRBJ2-3; no definite D call. The CDR3 spans 13 residues. The germline V gene encodes CDR1 MNHEY and CDR2 SVGAGI. Trimming cost V 6 bases and J 4 bases, with 11 bases left between them. CDR3 coding DNA: TGTGCCAGCAGGCCCCATGCGGCAGATACGCAGTATTTT. Protein sequence: CASRPHAADTQYF.

With regard to this clone: At one end, the junction sequence differs from germline, possibly due to a read error. This rearrangement joins TRBV7-8 to TRBJ2-2; maybe TRBD2 (5 bases). Germline loops: CDR1 SGHVS, CDR2 FQNEAQ. This CDR3 is built from 14 residues. For the CDR3, the DNA is TGTGCCAGCAGCCCAGACGAGAACACCGGGGAGCTATTTTTT. Translating it yields CASSPDENTGELFF.